This TCR beta chain was sequenced for a study of control samples from healthy donors and cancer patients (dated by TCRdb to the early 2020s). On this clone: Its antigen is not yet known. Base qualities are missing; no much larger clone stands one base away.

The library was produced with the immunoSEQ multiplex PCR assay. TCRdb took this table from immuneACCESS and kept in-frame rearrangements with V and J called. Such tables lack part of the clones; where checked against another copy, unresolved V genes explain under half of the gap, and the rest is unexplained. The sample profile shows some 130,000 clones; approximately 92% of them were found once. Around 10% of the sample is held by the ten biggest clonotypes. For this chain, trimming is 2 bases at the V end and 2 bases at the J end, and the number of junction bases without a gene match is 3. The germline V gene specifies MDHEN as CDR1 and SYDVKM as CDR2. The CDR3 measures 14 amino acids from cysteine to phenylalanine. Only the CDR3 region is kept as DNA, spanning 42 bases read in frame from base 1.

The TCR was taken from a man aged 25-40 years in good health. The chain was built from TRBV28 and TRBJ2-7, with 7 bases aligning to TRBD1. The material sequenced was blood. The CDR3 protein is CASSLKGAPYEQYF. The DNA reads as follows: TGTGCCAGCAGTTTAAAGGGGGCCCCCTACGAGCAGTACTTC.